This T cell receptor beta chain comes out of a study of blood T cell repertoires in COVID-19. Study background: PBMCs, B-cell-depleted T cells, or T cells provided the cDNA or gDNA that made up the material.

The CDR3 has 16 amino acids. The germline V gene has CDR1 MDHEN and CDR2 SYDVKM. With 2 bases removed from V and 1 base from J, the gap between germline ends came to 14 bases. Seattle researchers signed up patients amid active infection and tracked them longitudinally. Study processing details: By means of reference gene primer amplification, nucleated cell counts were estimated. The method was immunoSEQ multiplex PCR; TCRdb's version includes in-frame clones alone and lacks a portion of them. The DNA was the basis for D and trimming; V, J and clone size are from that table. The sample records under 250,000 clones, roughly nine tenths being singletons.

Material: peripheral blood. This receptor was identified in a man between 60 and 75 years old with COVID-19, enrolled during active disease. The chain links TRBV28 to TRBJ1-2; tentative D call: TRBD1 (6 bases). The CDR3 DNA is TGTGCCAGCAGTTTAGGGGCAGGGGCGGTTAACTATGGCTACACCTTC. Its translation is CASSLGAGAVNYGYTF.